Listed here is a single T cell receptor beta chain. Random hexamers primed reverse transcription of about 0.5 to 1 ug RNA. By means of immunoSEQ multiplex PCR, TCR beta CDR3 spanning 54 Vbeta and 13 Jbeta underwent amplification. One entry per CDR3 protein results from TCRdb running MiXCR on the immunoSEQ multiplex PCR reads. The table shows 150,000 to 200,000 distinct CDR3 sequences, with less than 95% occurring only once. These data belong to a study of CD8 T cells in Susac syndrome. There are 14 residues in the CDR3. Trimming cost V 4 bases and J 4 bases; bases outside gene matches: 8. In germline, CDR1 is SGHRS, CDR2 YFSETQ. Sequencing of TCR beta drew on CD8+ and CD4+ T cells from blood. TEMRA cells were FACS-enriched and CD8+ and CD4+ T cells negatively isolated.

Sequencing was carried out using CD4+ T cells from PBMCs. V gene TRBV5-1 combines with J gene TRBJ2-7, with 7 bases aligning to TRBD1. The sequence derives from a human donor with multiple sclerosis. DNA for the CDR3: TGCGCCAGCAGCCTCAACGGACAGGAATACGAGCAGTACTTC. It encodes CASSLNGQEYEQYF.